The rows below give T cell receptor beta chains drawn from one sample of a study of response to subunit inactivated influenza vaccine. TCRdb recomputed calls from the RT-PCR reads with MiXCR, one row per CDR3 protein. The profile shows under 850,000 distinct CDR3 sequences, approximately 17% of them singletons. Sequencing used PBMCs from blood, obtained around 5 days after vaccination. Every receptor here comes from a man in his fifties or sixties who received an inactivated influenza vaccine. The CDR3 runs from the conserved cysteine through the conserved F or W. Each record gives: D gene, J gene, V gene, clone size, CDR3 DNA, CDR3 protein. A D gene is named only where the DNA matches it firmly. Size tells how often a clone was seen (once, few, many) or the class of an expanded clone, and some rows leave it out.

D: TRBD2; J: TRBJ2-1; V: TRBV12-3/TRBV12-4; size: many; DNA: TGTGCCAGCAGTAAAGCGGGAGTTGAGCAGTTCTTC; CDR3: CASSKAGVEQFF
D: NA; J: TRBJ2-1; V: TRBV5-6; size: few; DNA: TGTGCCAGCAGCTTGGGGCCGACGGCCTACAATGAGCAGTTCTTC; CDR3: CASSLGPTAYNEQFF
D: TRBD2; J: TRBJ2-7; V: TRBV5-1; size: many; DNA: TGCGCCAGCAGCGTGACTAGCGGCTACGAGCAGTACTTC; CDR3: CASSVTSGYEQYF
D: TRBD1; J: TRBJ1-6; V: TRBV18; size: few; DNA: TGTGCCAGCCGGGGACAGGCCAGCTCCTATAATTCACCCCTCCACTTT; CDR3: CASRGQASSYNSPLHF
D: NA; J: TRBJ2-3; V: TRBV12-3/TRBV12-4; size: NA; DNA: TGTGCCAGCAGTTCCGGGCCTGTAGAACAGGGTACGCAGTATTTT; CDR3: CASSSGPVEQGTQYF
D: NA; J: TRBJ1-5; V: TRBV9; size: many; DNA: TGTGCCAGCAGCGTCGGCAGCGGCAATCAGCCCCAGCATTTT; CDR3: CASSVGSGNQPQHF
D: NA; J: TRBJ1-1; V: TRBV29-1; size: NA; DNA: TGCAGCGTTGCACCTCAGGACCTCCGGTATGAAGCTTTCTTT; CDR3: CSVAPQDLRYEAFF
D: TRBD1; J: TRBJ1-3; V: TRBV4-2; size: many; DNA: TGTGCCAGCAGCCGAACTTACAGGGGGCAGACTGGAAACACCATATATTTT; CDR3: CASSRTYRGQTGNTIYF
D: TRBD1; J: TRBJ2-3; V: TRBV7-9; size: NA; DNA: TGTGCCAGCAGCTGGGGACAGGAAGGCACAGATACGCAGTATTTT; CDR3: CASSWGQEGTDTQYF
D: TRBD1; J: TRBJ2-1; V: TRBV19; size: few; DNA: TGTGCCAGTAGTATAATCGACAGGGGGAGACCAGATGTCTACAATGAGCAGTTCTTC; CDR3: CASSIIDRGRPDVYNEQFF
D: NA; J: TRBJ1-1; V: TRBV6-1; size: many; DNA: TGTGCCAGCAGTGAAAAGATGAGGGCTTTCTTT; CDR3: CASSEKMRAFF
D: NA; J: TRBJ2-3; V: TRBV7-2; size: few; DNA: TGTGCCAGCAGCTTATACTCCGAGGATACGCAGTATTTT; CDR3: CASSLYSEDTQYF
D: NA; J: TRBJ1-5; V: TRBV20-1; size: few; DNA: TGCAGTGCTAGAGATGGTTCGAGTTGGTTCAATCAGCCCCAGCATTTT; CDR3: CSARDGSSWFNQPQHF
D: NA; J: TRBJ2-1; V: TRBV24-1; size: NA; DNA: TGTGCCACCAGTAACTGGGGCTCCAATGAGCAGTTCTTC; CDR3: CATSNWGSNEQFF
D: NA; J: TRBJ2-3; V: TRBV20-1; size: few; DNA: TGCAGTGCACAGAGGGGGGGCCTAGGAGATACGCAGTATTTT; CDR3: CSAQRGGLGDTQYF
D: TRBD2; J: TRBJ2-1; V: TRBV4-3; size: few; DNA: TGCGCCAGCAGCCAAGAAACTAGCGGGGGGTTCAATGAGCAGTTCTTC; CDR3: CASSQETSGGFNEQFF
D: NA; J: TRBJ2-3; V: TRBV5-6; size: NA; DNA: TGTGCCAGCAGCTTGGGGGAGACCCTCACAGATACGCAGTATTTT; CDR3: CASSLGETLTDTQYF
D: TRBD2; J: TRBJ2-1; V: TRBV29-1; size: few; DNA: TGCAGCGTTAAGGGGACTAGCGGGAAATTATATGAGCAGTTCTTC; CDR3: CSVKGTSGKLYEQFF
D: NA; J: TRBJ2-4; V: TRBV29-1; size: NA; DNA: TGCAGCGGGGAACAGGGTAACATTCAGTACTTC; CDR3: CSGEQGNIQYF
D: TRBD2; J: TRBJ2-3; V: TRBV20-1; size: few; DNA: TGCAGTGCTTGGACTAGCGGGAGGGCCGTAGATACGCAGTATTTT; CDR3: CSAWTSGRAVDTQYF
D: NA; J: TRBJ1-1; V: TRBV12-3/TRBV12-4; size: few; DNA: TGTGCCAGCAGCCCCCCCCCAGGGAACACTGAAGCTTTCTTT; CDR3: CASSPPPGNTEAFF
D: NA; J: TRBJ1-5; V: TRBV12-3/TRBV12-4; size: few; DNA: TGTGCCAGCAGTCACCGGGGGGATCAGCCCCAGCATTTT; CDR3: CASSHRGDQPQHF
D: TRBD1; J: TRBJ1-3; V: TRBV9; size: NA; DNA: TGTGCCAGCAGCGGAGAACAGGGGAGGGAAAACACCATATATTTT; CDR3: CASSGEQGRENTIYF
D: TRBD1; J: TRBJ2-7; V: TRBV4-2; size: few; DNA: TGTGCCAGCAGCCAAGAGAGACAGGGCCCATACGAGCAGTACTTC; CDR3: CASSQERQGPYEQYF